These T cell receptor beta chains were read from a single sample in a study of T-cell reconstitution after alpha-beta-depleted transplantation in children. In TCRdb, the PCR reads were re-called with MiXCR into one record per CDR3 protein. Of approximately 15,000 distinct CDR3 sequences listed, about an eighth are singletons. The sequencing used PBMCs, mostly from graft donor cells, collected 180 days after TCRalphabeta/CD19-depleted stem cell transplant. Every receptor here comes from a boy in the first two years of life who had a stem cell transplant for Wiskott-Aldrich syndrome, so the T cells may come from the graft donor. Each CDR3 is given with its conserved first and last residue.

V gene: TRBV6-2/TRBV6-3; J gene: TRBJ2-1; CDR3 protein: CASSPLLWREGRSSYNEQFF
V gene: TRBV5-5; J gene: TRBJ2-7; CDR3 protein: CASSLGTGTLSYEQYF
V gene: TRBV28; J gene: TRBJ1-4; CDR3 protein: CASSPRGRGNEKLFF
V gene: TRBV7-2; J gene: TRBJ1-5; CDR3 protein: CASSLGGDQPQHF
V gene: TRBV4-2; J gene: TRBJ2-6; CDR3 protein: CASSQETRQGANVLTF
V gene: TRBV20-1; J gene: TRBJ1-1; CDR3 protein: CSARDLRGSHTEAFF
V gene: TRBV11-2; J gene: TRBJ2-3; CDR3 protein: CASSLDRAGGTQYF
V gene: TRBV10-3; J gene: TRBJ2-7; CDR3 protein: CAISEYYEQYF
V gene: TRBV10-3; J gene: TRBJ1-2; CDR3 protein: CAISDFGHEPNYGYTF
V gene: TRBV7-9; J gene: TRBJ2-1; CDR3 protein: CASSFGLFNEQFF
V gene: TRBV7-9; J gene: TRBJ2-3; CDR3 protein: CASNYLWGLADTDTQYF
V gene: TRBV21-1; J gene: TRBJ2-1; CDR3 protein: CASSKLAGGPYEQFF
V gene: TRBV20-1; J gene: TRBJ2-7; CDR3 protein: CSALGRGTYEQYF
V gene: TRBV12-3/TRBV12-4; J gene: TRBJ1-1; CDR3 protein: CASSLGQGNTEAFF
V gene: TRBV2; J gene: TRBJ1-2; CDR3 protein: CASSNRDHGYTF
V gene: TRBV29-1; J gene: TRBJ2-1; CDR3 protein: CSVVIYKNEQFF
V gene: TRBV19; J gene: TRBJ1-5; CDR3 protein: CASRPGFQGRPYSNQPQHF
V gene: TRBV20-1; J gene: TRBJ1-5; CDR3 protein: CSAREGSNQPQHF
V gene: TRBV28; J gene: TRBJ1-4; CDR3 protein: CASSDFRGTNEKLFF
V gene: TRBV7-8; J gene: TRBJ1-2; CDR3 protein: CASSQQPIDSLIRYTF
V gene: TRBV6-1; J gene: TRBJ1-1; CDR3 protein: CASTGFTEAFF
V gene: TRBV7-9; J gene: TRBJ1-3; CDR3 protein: CASSLEGWRSNTIYF
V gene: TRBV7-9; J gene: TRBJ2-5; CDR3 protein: CASNFLGGGGMETQYF
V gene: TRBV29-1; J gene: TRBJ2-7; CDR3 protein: CSVVVRTSVIYEQYF
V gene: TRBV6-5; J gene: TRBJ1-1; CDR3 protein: CASSRGTVSLNTEAFF
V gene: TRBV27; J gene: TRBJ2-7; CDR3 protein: CASRATGLAGGEQYF
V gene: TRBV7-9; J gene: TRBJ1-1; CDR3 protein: CASSLGGPDAFF
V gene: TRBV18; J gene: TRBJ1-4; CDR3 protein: CASSPPAYEKLFF
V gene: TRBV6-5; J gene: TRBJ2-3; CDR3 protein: CASSSLTSTDTQYF
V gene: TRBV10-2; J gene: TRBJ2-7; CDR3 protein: CASRNQGYEQYF
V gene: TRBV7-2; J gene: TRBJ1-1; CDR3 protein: CASSPRTGRFTEAFF
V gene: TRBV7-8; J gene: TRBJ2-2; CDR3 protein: CASSFAGGEGELFF
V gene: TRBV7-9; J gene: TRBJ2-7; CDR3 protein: CASSPRDRFYEQYF
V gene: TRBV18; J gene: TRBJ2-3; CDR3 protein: CASSPGSRGPPSTDTQYF
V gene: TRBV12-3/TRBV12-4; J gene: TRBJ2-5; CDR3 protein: CASSQIPELREDQETQYF
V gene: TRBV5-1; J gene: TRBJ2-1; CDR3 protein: CASSLVVSYNEQFF
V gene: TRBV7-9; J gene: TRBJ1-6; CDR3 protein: CASSAVNSPLHF
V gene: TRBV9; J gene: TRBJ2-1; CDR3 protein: CASSAEGDGYNEQFF
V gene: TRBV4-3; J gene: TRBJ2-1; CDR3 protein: CASSRTSGSGNEQFF
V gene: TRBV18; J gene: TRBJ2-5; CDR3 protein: CASSPSLAGGQETQYF
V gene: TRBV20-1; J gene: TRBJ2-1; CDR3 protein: CSGGDSYNEQFF
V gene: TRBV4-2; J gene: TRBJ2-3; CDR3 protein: CASSALGDTQYF
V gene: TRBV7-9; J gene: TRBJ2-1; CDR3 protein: CASSRTLSEQFF
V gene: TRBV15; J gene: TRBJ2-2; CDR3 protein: CATSRPRWGVQGTGELFF
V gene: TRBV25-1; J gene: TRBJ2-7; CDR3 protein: CASSPGTGAYEQYF
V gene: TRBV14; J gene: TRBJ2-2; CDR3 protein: CASSQAREGELFF
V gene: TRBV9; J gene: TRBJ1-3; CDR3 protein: CASSYRQGASGNTIYF
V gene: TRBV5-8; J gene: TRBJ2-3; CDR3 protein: CASRAGNTQYF
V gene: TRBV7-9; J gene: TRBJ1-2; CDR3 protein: CASSFKHGYTF
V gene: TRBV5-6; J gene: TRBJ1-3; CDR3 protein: CASSLRRSSPFSGNTIYF
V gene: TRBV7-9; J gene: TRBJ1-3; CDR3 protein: CASSFILPSSGNTIYF
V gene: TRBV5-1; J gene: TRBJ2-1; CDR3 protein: CASSLVGANEQFF
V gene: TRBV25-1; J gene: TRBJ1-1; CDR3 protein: CASSEWVNTEAFF
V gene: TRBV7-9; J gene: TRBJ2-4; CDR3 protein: CASSSQGASAKNIQYF
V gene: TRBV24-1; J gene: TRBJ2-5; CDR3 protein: CATSDYKETQYF
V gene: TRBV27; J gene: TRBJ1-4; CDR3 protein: CASSFLPGPTTNEKLFF
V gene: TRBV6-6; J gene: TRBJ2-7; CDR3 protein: CASTPGQGVYEQYF